These 24 T cell receptor beta chains were sequenced from one sample in a study of spatial heterogeneity in lung cancer. One entry per CDR3 protein, called by TCRdb with MiXCR from the 5' RACE reads. The sample includes about 60,000 distinct CDR3 sequences, approximately 8% of them seen just once. Time point in this sample: sample taken at primary tumor resection. The authors sequenced whole RNA from tumor, nontumor lung or frozen PBMC without sorting. The sequencing here drew on PBMCs, taken at surgery. The receptors stem from a female donor with early-stage non-small cell lung cancer.

In this sample, this clonotype turned up a few times. This chain uses TRBV18 with TRBJ1-1; 10 positions agree with TRBD1. The CDR3 sequence is 14 residues long. CDR1 is KGHSH, CDR2 LQKENI, per germline. With 1 base clipped from V and 8 bases from J, the junction kept 4 bases outside the gene matches. In nucleotides, the CDR3 is TGTGCCAGCTCACCACGGGACAGGGGTGGAGAAGCTTTCTTT. Protein sequence: CASSPRDRGGEAFF.

This clonotype was counted a few times. The V gene is TRBV5-1, the J gene TRBJ2-7, with TRBD1 matching over 7 bases. The V gene end was trimmed by 2 bases and the J gene end by 1 base; junction bases not matched to a gene: 3. CDR1 and CDR2 from the germline V gene are SGHRS and YFSETQ. The CDR3 contains 14 residues. CDR3 residues: CASSFETGSYEQYV. The CDR3 coding sequence is TGCGCCAGCAGCTTCGAGACAGGGTCCTACGAGCAGTACGTC.

There are a few counts of this clonotype. The V and J genes are TRBV10-3 and TRBJ2-2; D remains ambiguous. The germline CDR1 and CDR2 sequences are ENHRY and SYGVKD. There are 15 residues in the CDR3. Trimming left V 0 bases short and J 3 bases short, with 8 bases between. The CDR3 DNA sequence: TGTGCCATCAGTGAGTCGTGGGATGACACCGGGGAGCTGTTTTTT. It encodes CAISESWDDTGELFF.

In its sample, this clonotype was seen many times. The CDR3 coding sequence is TGCAGCGTTACGGACAGGAGCTCCTACGAGCAGTACTTC. This codes for CSVTDRSSYEQYF. The chain couples TRBV29-1 to TRBJ2-7; 7 nucleotides line up with TRBD1. Germline CDR1 SQVTM, CDR2 ANQGSEA. The junction had 4 bases not matched to a gene; V was cut back by 5 bases and J by 0 bases. The CDR3 totals 13 residues.

This clonotype was seen repeatedly, ten times or more. The chain joins TRBV5-1 to TRBJ2-2; TRBD1 might be the D (6 bases). Per germline, CDR1 SGHRS and CDR2 YFSETQ. The CDR3 consists of 14 residues. V was pared by 6 bases and J by 1 base, with 10 bases between. The CDR3 coding sequence is TGCGCCAGCAAAGAGACAGGGAACACCGGGGAGCTGTTTTTT. Translated, it gives CASKETGNTGELFF.

The chain recombines TRBV19 with TRBJ2-4; D uncertain. V was pared by 6 bases and J by 0 bases, with 9 bases between. CDR1 and CDR2 (germline): LNHDA, SQIVND (reference sequence). The CDR3 covers 14 residues. The CDR3 coding sequence is TGTGCCAGTAGCATAAAGGTAGCCAAAAACATTCAGTACTTC. This sequence encodes CASSIKVAKNIQYF.

This clonotype was seen more than once but under ten times. The chain carries TRBV2 and TRBJ1-1; TRBD1 agrees at 8 bases. This CDR3 spans 13 amino acids. The J segment lost 1 base and the V segment lost 7 bases, leaving 2 bases of the junction unmatched. The germline V gene encodes CDR1 SNHLY and CDR2 FYNNEI. CDR3 DNA sequence: TGTGCCAGCACGACAGGGGAGAACACTGAAGCTTTCTTT. Residues: CASTTGENTEAFF.

The chain links TRBV5-1 to TRBJ2-2; TRBD2 matches 10 bases. The CDR3 has 18 residues. The germline CDR1 and CDR2 sequences are SGHRS and YFSETQ. V lost 0 bases to trimming and J lost 1 base; unmatched junction nucleotides: 6. CDR3 region: CASSLGRLAGENTGELFF. The CDR3 DNA follows: TGCGCCAGCAGCTTGGGCCGGCTAGCGGGAGAGAACACCGGGGAGCTGTTTTTT. The full variable domain, rest sourced from reference TRBV5-1 and TRBJ2-2, is KAGVTQTPRYLIKTRGQQVTLSCSPISGHRSVSWYQQTPGQGLQFLFEYFSETQRNKGNFPGRFSGRQFSNSRSEMNVSTLELGDSALYLCASSLGRLAGENTGELFFGEGSRLTVL.

Ten or more counts support this clonotype. The gene calls are TRBV6-5 and TRBJ2-1; possible D gene TRBD1, 6 bases. V was pared by 5 bases and J by 6 bases, with 17 bases between. The CDR3 contains 15 residues. The germline V gene has CDR1 MNHEY and CDR2 SVGAGI. As DNA, the CDR3 is TGTGCCAGCAGTGTTCTGAGGCAGGGGTTCAATGAGCAGTTCTTC. Amino acid sequence: CASSVLRQGFNEQFF.

V gene TRBV6-1 combines with J gene TRBJ2-7, with a tentative D call TRBD1 (5 bases). V was pared by 3 bases and J by 2 bases, with 14 bases between. The CDR3 sequence is 15 residues long. CDR1 and CDR2 from the germline V gene are MNHNS and SASEGT. The CDR3 loop is CASSDLDKRAYEQYF. The CDR3 region has the DNA TGTGCCAGCAGTGACCTGGACAAAAGGGCCTACGAGCAGTACTTC.

This clonotype has more than one count but fewer than ten. CDR3 bases: TGTGCCAGCAGCGTTACAGGGAGGAGGGCCGGGGAGCTGTTTTTT. It yields the protein CASSVTGRRAGELFF. The V gene is TRBV9, the J gene TRBJ2-2; D assignment may be TRBD1 or TRBD2 (6 bases each). With 2 bases removed from V and 6 bases from J, the gap between germline ends came to 14 bases. Per the germline V gene, CDR1 is SGDLS and CDR2 is YYNGEE. This CDR3 region has 15 residues. Full variable domain (outside the CDR3, taken from reference TRBV9 and TRBJ2-2): DSGVTQTPKHLITATGQRVTLRCSPRSGDLSVYWYQQSLDQGLQFLIQYYNGEERAKGNILERFSAQQFPDLHSELNLSSLELGDSALYFCASSVTGRRAGELFFGEGSRLTVL.

This clonotype was seen a handful of times. The CDR3 DNA reads as TGTGCCAGCAGCCACCTTCATCGGACAGATACGCAGTATTTT. It yields the protein CASSHLHRTDTQYF. The chain combines TRBV12-3 or TRBV12-4 with TRBJ2-3; D not certain. V lost 6 bases, J lost 3 bases, and 13 bases lay in between. This CDR3 comprises 14 residues.

This clonotype was seen a handful of times. The chain combines TRBV18 with TRBJ1-6; D gene uncertain. V was cut by 1 base and J by 4 bases, with 8 bases left in between. Germline-derived CDR1 and CDR2 are KGHSH and LQKENI. The CDR3 is 15 residues long. The CDR3 here is CASSPQSNYNSPLHF. For the CDR3, the DNA is TGTGCCAGCTCACCACAGTCTAATTATAATTCACCCCTCCACTTT.

This clonotype was counted only a few times. The CDR3 sequence is CASSEWIGTNEAFF. CDR3 DNA: TGTGCCAGCAGTGAATGGATAGGAACCAATGAAGCTTTCTTT. This chain connects TRBV25-1 to TRBJ1-1; D gene uncertain. The CDR3 runs to 14 residues. With 1 base removed from V and 7 bases from J, the gap between germline ends came to 13 bases. CDR1 and CDR2 from the germline V gene are MGHDK and SYGVNS.

This clonotype has a count of ten or more. The chain joins TRBV5-6 to TRBJ2-2; D unresolved. V shed 0 bases and J shed 0 bases, with 9 bases lying between them. Germline CDR1 SGHDT, CDR2 YYEEEE. The CDR3 sequence is 16 residues long. The CDR3 spells CASSLDAGPNTGELFF. In nucleotides, the CDR3 is TGTGCCAGCAGCTTGGATGCCGGGCCGAACACCGGGGAGCTGTTTTTT.

The rearrangement uses TRBV7-6 and TRBJ1-4; D ambiguous. CDR3 length equals 15 residues. With 5 bases removed from V and 0 bases from J, the gap between germline ends came to 10 bases. Germline V lookup: CDR1 SGHVS, CDR2 FNYEAQ. CDR3 residues: CASSPYLATNEKLFF. The CDR3 coding sequence is TGTGCCAGCAGCCCCTACTTAGCAACTAATGAAAAACTGTTTTTT.

The chain links TRBV10-2 to TRBJ2-7, with D perhaps TRBD1 (6 bases). The germline CDR1 and CDR2 sequences are WSHSY and SAAADI. The V gene lost 4 bases and the J gene lost 3 bases, with 7 bases spanning the gap. The CDR3 sequence is 12 residues long. CDR3 DNA: TGCGCCAGCAGTGTCAGGGGCTACGAGCAGTACTTC. It codes for CASSVRGYEQYF.

This clonotype was seen many times. The rearrangement uses TRBV20-1 and TRBJ1-2, with D unclear. CDR3 length equals 12 residues. V was pared by 6 bases and J by 0 bases, with 8 bases between. Germline V gene data show CDR1 as DFQATT and CDR2 as SNEGSKA (reference sequence). In nucleotides, the CDR3 is TGCAGTGCCCCTCATGCTAACTATGGCTACACCTTC. Its translation: CSAPHANYGYTF.

The V gene is TRBV12-3 or TRBV12-4, the J gene TRBJ2-7; D remains ambiguous. This CDR3 is 13 amino acids long. V lost 8 bases, J lost 0 bases, and 11 bases lay in between. The DNA of the CDR3 is TGTGCCAGCGGTTCCGGCAGCTCCTACGAGCAGTACGTC. This translates into CASGSGSSYEQYV.

The V and J genes are TRBV18 and TRBJ2-7; D might be TRBD1 (6 bases). The CDR3 is 13 amino acids. The V end lost 0 bases, the J end lost 5 bases, and 8 bases lay between the germline ends. Germline CDR1 reads KGHSH; CDR2 reads LQKENI. The DNA for the CDR3 is TGTGCCAGCTCACCACCGGACAGCCACGAGCAGTACTTC. It specifies CASSPPDSHEQYF.

This clonotype showed up just a few times. The rearrangement uses TRBV2 and TRBJ2-1; D gene unclear. V lost 2 bases to trimming and J lost 9 bases, with 11 bases between them. The germline V gene encodes CDR1 SNHLY and CDR2 FYNNEI. The CDR3 is made up of 13 amino acids. The CDR3 spells CASSEMRNSEQFF. Written as DNA, the CDR3 is TGTGCCAGCAGTGAAATGAGGAACAGTGAGCAGTTCTTC.

This clonotype was detected many times. In nucleotides, the CDR3 is TGTGCCAGCAGCTTGGGTCTGGGGAGCTATGGCTACACCTTC. Translating gives CASSLGLGSYGYTF. The J gene is TRBJ1-2, the V gene TRBV5-6; D ambiguous. The CDR3 length is 14 residues. Trimming removed 0 bases from V and 4 bases from J, with 10 bases in between. CDR1 SGHDT and CDR2 YYEEEE come from the germline V gene.

This clonotype was seen only a few times. The chain is built from TRBV5-4 and TRBJ2-5; TRBD2 matches at 13 bases. The V gene end was trimmed by 4 bases and the J gene end by 2 bases; junction bases not matched to a gene: 5. This CDR3 is built from 16 residues. CDR1 is SGHNT, CDR2 YYREEE, per germline (reference sequence). CDR3 residues: CASSQPGLAGQETQYF. DNA of the CDR3: TGTGCCAGCAGCCAACCGGGACTAGCGGGGCAAGAGACCCAGTACTTC.

As concerns this clonotype: A read error may explain this, as a much larger clone is one base away. J is TRBJ2-2 and V is TRBV7-9; 12 bases fit TRBD2. The CDR3 sequence is 14 residues long. V gave up 2 bases and J gave up 13 bases; unmatched junction bases: 5. Germline-derived CDR1 and CDR2 are SEHNR and FQNEAQ (reference sequence). CDR3 loop: CASSLSPSGRGLFF. CDR3 bases: TGTGCCAGCAGCTTATCTCCTAGCGGGAGGGGGCTGTTTTTT.